This passage covers 14 T cell receptor beta chains from one sample sequenced in a study of CD8 T cells in Susac syndrome. When the RNA was reverse transcribed, random hexamers were used with an input of roughly 0.5 to 1 ug. In TCRdb, the immunoSEQ multiplex PCR reads were re-called with MiXCR into one record per CDR3 protein. The repertoire has 210,000 or so distinct CDR3 sequences, about 94% of them found once; the top ten carry 0.15% to 0.2%. Sequenced material: CD4+ T cells from PBMCs. The source of these receptors is a human donor with Susac syndrome.

The CDR3 DNA is TGTGCCAGCAGTACCCGACCGGCTGGGGGCTACACCTTC. As protein: CASSTRPAGGYTF. This chain connects TRBV7-6 to TRBJ1-2; D unclear. CDR1 and CDR2 (germline): SGHVS, FNYEAQ. V was clipped by 6 bases and J by 8 bases, with 16 bases between them. The CDR3 runs to 13 residues. The full variable domain, its missing parts supplied by reference TRBV7-6 and TRBJ1-2, is GAGVSQSPRYKVTKRGQDVALRCDPISGHVSLYWYRQALGQGPEFLTYFNYEAQQDKSGLPNDRFSAERPEGSISTLTIQRTEQRDSAMYRCASSTRPAGGYTFGSGTRLTVV.

Only one count was recorded for this clonotype. J is TRBJ1-2 and V is TRBV7-2; 7 positions agree with TRBD1. CDR1 is SGHTA, CDR2 FQGNSA, per germline. V dropped 5 bases and J dropped 4; count of bases not matched to a gene: 10. The CDR3 covers 15 residues. The CDR3 is CASSLTTGAPYGYTF. The CDR3 coding sequence is TGTGCCAGCAGCCTTACCACAGGGGCGCCCTATGGCTACACCTTC.

V gene TRBV30 combines with J gene TRBJ2-1, with D hard to call. Germline V lookup: CDR1 GTSNPN, CDR2 SVGIG (reference sequence). Trimming pared 5 bases from V and 4 bases from J, leaving 15 bases between. The length of the CDR3 is 14 residues. CDR3 sequence (DNA): TGTGCCTGGGGGTACAGTTTATATTACAATGAGCAGTTCTTC. Translation gives CAWGYSLYYNEQFF.

V gene TRBV20-1 combines with J gene TRBJ1-2; maybe TRBD1 (6 bases). This CDR3 has 12 amino acids. Between the trimmed V and J ends, which lost 3 bases and 5 bases, there was a span of 10 bases. Germline CDR1 DFQATT, CDR2 SNEGSKA (reference sequence). CDR3 region: CSARADSYGYTF. The CDR3, as DNA: TGCAGTGCTAGGGCGGACAGTTATGGCTACACCTTC.

The chain couples TRBV11-2 to TRBJ2-7, with a weak D call TRBD2 (5 bases). The V and J ends lost 5 bases and 3 bases respectively, with 14 bases between them. The CDR3 is 14 amino acids. Germline CDR1 reads SGHAT; CDR2 reads FQNNGV. Here the CDR3 reads CASSRATRGYEQYF. The CDR3 DNA sequence: TGTGCCAGCAGCCGGGCCACCCGGGGCTACGAGCAGTACTTC.

This clonotype was picked up a small number of times. The genes are TRBV5-4 and TRBJ2-7; D is unresolved. CDR1 and CDR2 from the germline V gene are SGHNT and YYREEE (reference sequence). V lost 0 bases to trimming and J lost 3 bases, with 7 bases between them. The CDR3 is 13 amino acids. The CDR3 here is CASSLGQDYEQYF. CDR3 nucleotides: TGTGCCAGCAGCTTGGGTCAGGACTACGAGCAGTACTTC. The variable domain in full, completed from reference TRBV5-4 and TRBJ2-7, reads ETGVTQSPTHLIKTRGQQVTLRCSSQSGHNTVSWYQQALGQGPQFIFQYYREEENGRGNFPPRFSGLQFPNYSSELNVNALELDDSALYLCASSLGQDYEQYFGPGTRLTVT.

The CDR3 region is CSVEGRQHSMNTEAFF. The DNA of the CDR3 is TGCAGCGTTGAAGGGAGGCAGCACTCTATGAACACTGAAGCTTTCTTT. The J gene is TRBJ1-1, the V gene TRBV29-1; unclear D gene. From germline, CDR1 is SQVTM and CDR2 ANQGSEA. This CDR3 spans 16 amino acids. The V gene lost 1 base and the J gene lost 0 bases, with 15 bases spanning the gap.

The V gene is TRBV29-1, the J gene TRBJ1-5, with D perhaps TRBD1 (5 bases). Trimming left V 7 bases short and J 7 bases short, with 20 bases between. Per the germline V gene, CDR1 is SQVTM and CDR2 is ANQGSEA. This CDR3 contains 14 residues. This CDR3 is CSAGSAVKGQPQHF. CDR3 coding DNA: TGCAGCGCTGGTTCGGCAGTTAAGGGGCAGCCCCAGCATTTT.

The chain employs TRBV29-1 and TRBJ2-7; 7 bases are shared with TRBD1. Germline CDR1 is SQVTM and CDR2 is ANQGSEA. The CDR3 spans 18 residues. V lost 1 base to trimming and J lost 3 bases; unmatched junction nucleotides: 18. The CDR3 reads CSVEAGTAGFQGSYEQYF. The CDR3 nucleotides read TGCAGCGTTGAAGCCGGGACAGCCGGCTTTCAGGGGAGCTACGAGCAGTACTTC.

The V gene is TRBV7-9, the J gene TRBJ2-1; D is uncertain. Germline CDR1 is SEHNR and CDR2 is FQNEAQ (reference sequence). The CDR3 covers 16 residues. With 3 bases removed from V and 7 bases from J, the gap between germline ends came to 19 bases. The CDR3 bases are TGTGCCAGCAGCTTCAGACCCAGACAAGACGAGAATGAGCAGTTCTTC. Translation: CASSFRPRQDENEQFF.

This clonotype was found once. The chain recombines TRBV5-1 with TRBJ1-6; 7 nucleotides agree with TRBD1. This CDR3 has 15 amino acids. CDR1 and CDR2 from the germline V gene are SGHRS and YFSETQ. The J segment lost 10 bases and the V segment lost 0 bases, leaving 7 bases of the junction unmatched. The CDR3 protein is CASSLGQGSDSPLHF. CDR3 DNA: TGCGCCAGCAGCTTGGGACAGGGAAGTGACTCACCCCTCCACTTT.

This clonotype was seen only once. The chain recombines TRBV7-2 with TRBJ2-7; TRBD1 is a possible D gene (5 bases). Germline assignment: CDR1 SGHTA and CDR2 FQGNSA. Trimming cost V 2 bases and J 6 bases, with 11 bases left between them. The CDR3 extends over 13 amino acids. DNA for the CDR3: TGTGCCAGCAGCTTAACGACAGCCTCCGAGCAGTACTTC. This gives the protein CASSLTTASEQYF.

The chain combines TRBV4-2 with TRBJ2-2; 7 positions agree with TRBD2. The germline V gene encodes CDR1 LGHNA and CDR2 YNFKEQ. V gave up 4 bases and J gave up 1 base; unmatched junction bases: 3. This CDR3 has 15 residues. CDR3 protein: CASSRGGLNTGELFF. CDR3 DNA: TGTGCCAGCAGCCGGGGGGGACTGAACACCGGGGAGCTGTTTTTT.

V is TRBV20-1 and J is TRBJ1-2, with D perhaps TRBD1 (5 bases). The germline V gene encodes CDR1 DFQATT and CDR2 SNEGSKA (reference sequence). The CDR3 is 13 amino acids. Trimming took off 6 bases at V and 1 base at J, with 12 bases between the two ends. The CDR3 sequence: CSAGTPDNYGYTF. CDR3 DNA: TGCAGTGCGGGGACCCCAGATAACTATGGCTACACCTTC.